A selection of T cell receptor beta chains follows, all from one sample in a study of identical twins. From the 5' RACE reads, TCRdb called clonotypes with MiXCR, one entry per CDR3 protein. Here the sample spans 410,000 or so distinct CDR3 sequences, roughly 18% being singletons. Sequencing input: naive T cells sorted from blood. These TCRs come from a man aged 50-60 years in good health. The CDR3 runs from the conserved cysteine through the conserved F or W. D genes are given only for firm matches. Not all rows give a size; the values are once, few, many and, for expanded clones, a class.

cdr3_nt: TGTGCCAGCAGCCAAGAGCCAACTAGCGGGTCCTACAATGAGCAGTTCTTC
cdr3_aa: CASSQEPTSGSYNEQFF
j_call: TRBJ2-1
v_call: TRBV4-2
d_call: TRBD2
clone_size: NA
cdr3_length: 17

cdr3_nt: TGTGCCAGCCGGGGGGTCGGGGCCAACGTCCTGACTTTC
cdr3_aa: CASRGVGANVLTF
j_call: TRBJ2-6
v_call: TRBV12-3/TRBV12-4
d_call: TRBD2
clone_size: many
cdr3_length: 13

cdr3_nt: TGTGCCAGCAGTCTCTCCCCGTTCGGGAACACTGAAGCTTTCTTT
cdr3_aa: CASSLSPFGNTEAFF
j_call: TRBJ1-1
v_call: TRBV27
d_call: NA
clone_size: many
cdr3_length: 15

cdr3_nt: TGTGCCATCAATGGACAGGGTGATTATATCCATGAGCAGTTCTTC
cdr3_aa: CAINGQGDYIHEQFF
j_call: TRBJ2-1
v_call: TRBV10-3
d_call: TRBD1
clone_size: once
cdr3_length: 15

cdr3_nt: TGTGCCAGCGGGACCCACAATGAGCAGTTCTTC
cdr3_aa: CASGTHNEQFF
j_call: TRBJ2-1
v_call: TRBV6-5
d_call: NA
clone_size: few
cdr3_length: 11

cdr3_nt: TGTGCCAGCAGCCAAGCGACAGGGCGGGAAAAACTGTTTTTT
cdr3_aa: CASSQATGREKLFF
j_call: TRBJ1-4
v_call: TRBV4-2
d_call: TRBD1
clone_size: few
cdr3_length: 14

cdr3_nt: TGTGCCAGCAGTTCTACTAGCGGGGGGGGCCGGGATACGCAGTATTTT
cdr3_aa: CASSSTSGGGRDTQYF
j_call: TRBJ2-3
v_call: TRBV12-3/TRBV12-4
d_call: TRBD2
clone_size: few
cdr3_length: 16

cdr3_nt: TGTGCCAGCAGTTTACTTGGGGGGGTCAATCAGCCCCAGCATTTT
cdr3_aa: CASSLLGGVNQPQHF
j_call: TRBJ1-5
v_call: TRBV12-3/TRBV12-4
d_call: NA
clone_size: many
cdr3_length: 15

cdr3_nt: TGTGCCAGCAGCCAACCGGGACAGGGGTGGGAGACCCAGTACTTC
cdr3_aa: CASSQPGQGWETQYF
j_call: TRBJ2-5
v_call: TRBV7-6
d_call: TRBD1
clone_size: few
cdr3_length: 15

cdr3_nt: TGTGCCAGCAGTTTCGACAGGGGGACCGGGGAGCTGTTTTTT
cdr3_aa: CASSFDRGTGELFF
j_call: TRBJ2-2
v_call: TRBV12-3/TRBV12-4
d_call: TRBD1
clone_size: many
cdr3_length: 14

cdr3_nt: TGCGCCAGCAGCAGAACAGGGGTGAACACTGAAGCTTTCTTT
cdr3_aa: CASSRTGVNTEAFF
j_call: TRBJ1-1
v_call: TRBV5-1
d_call: TRBD1
clone_size: NA
cdr3_length: 14

cdr3_nt: TGTGCCAGCAATTCTCTTGTCGGTACCTACAATGAGCAGTTCTTC
cdr3_aa: CASNSLVGTYNEQFF
j_call: TRBJ2-1
v_call: TRBV2
d_call: NA
clone_size: many
cdr3_length: 15

cdr3_nt: TGTGCCAACTCGGCTAGACAGGGCCACGAGCAGTACTTC
cdr3_aa: CANSARQGHEQYF
j_call: TRBJ2-7
v_call: TRBV6-6
d_call: TRBD1
clone_size: few
cdr3_length: 13

cdr3_nt: TGTGCCATCAGTGACCACGGACAGGGGGTTTTGGGCAATCAGCCCCAGCATTTT
cdr3_aa: CAISDHGQGVLGNQPQHF
j_call: TRBJ1-5
v_call: TRBV10-3
d_call: TRBD1
clone_size: NA
cdr3_length: 18

cdr3_nt: TGCAGTGCTAGAGCGACGGGTGCGGGCAATCAGCCCCAGCATTTT
cdr3_aa: CSARATGAGNQPQHF
j_call: TRBJ1-5
v_call: TRBV20-1
d_call: NA
clone_size: few
cdr3_length: 15

cdr3_nt: TGTGCCAGCAGTCCCCTATTAGCGGGAGCAGAGACCCAGTACTTC
cdr3_aa: CASSPLLAGAETQYF
j_call: TRBJ2-5
v_call: TRBV14
d_call: TRBD2
clone_size: many
cdr3_length: 15

cdr3_nt: TGCAGTGCTACTCGGGTGCGAGGGGGCCAAACTAGAAACTACGAGCAGTACTTC
cdr3_aa: CSATRVRGGQTRNYEQYF
j_call: TRBJ2-7
v_call: TRBV20-1
d_call: TRBD1
clone_size: many
cdr3_length: 18

cdr3_nt: TGTGCCACCGAGCCGGGACAGGGCGGTGGAAGCAATCAGCCCCAGCATTTT
cdr3_aa: CATEPGQGGGSNQPQHF
j_call: TRBJ1-5
v_call: TRBV10-3
d_call: TRBD1
clone_size: many
cdr3_length: 17

cdr3_nt: TGCAGTGCTAGAGTCAGGGCGTCTGGCTACACCTTC
cdr3_aa: CSARVRASGYTF
j_call: TRBJ1-2
v_call: TRBV20-1
d_call: NA
clone_size: few
cdr3_length: 12

cdr3_nt: TGTGCCAGCTCGGCGGGAGGCTACACCGGGGAGCTGTTTTTT
cdr3_aa: CASSAGGYTGELFF
j_call: TRBJ2-2
v_call: TRBV12-3/TRBV12-4
d_call: TRBD2
clone_size: NA
cdr3_length: 14

cdr3_nt: TGCAGCGTTGAAGTAGCAGCGCTTAGCACAGATACGCAGTATTTT
cdr3_aa: CSVEVAALSTDTQYF
j_call: TRBJ2-3
v_call: TRBV29-1
d_call: NA
clone_size: many
cdr3_length: 15

cdr3_nt: TGTGCCAGCAGTTACCTTTGGGGGAACGAGCAGTACTTC
cdr3_aa: CASSYLWGNEQYF
j_call: TRBJ2-7
v_call: TRBV6-6
d_call: NA
clone_size: NA
cdr3_length: 13

cdr3_nt: TGCAGCGTGAGGACAGCCTACGAGCAGTACTTC
cdr3_aa: CSVRTAYEQYF
j_call: TRBJ2-7
v_call: TRBV29-1
d_call: NA
clone_size: many
cdr3_length: 11

cdr3_nt: TGTGCCAGCAGCTTAGAACGGGCTGGAACTGGAAACACCATATATTTT
cdr3_aa: CASSLERAGTGNTIYF
j_call: TRBJ1-3
v_call: TRBV7-2
d_call: NA
clone_size: few
cdr3_length: 16

cdr3_nt: TGTGCCAGCAGACCCCGTCGGGGGCAAGGGGGGACCCAGTACTTC
cdr3_aa: CASRPRRGQGGTQYF
j_call: TRBJ2-5
v_call: TRBV6-2/TRBV6-3
d_call: NA
clone_size: NA
cdr3_length: 15

cdr3_nt: TGTGCCAGCAGCCCGGCAGAAGGAGATACAGATACGCAGTATTTT
cdr3_aa: CASSPAEGDTDTQYF
j_call: TRBJ2-3
v_call: TRBV7-9
d_call: NA
clone_size: NA
cdr3_length: 15

cdr3_nt: TGCGCCAGCAGCTCCAGTATGGATACGCAGTATTTT
cdr3_aa: CASSSSMDTQYF
j_call: TRBJ2-3
v_call: TRBV5-1
d_call: NA
clone_size: many
cdr3_length: 12

cdr3_nt: TGTGCCAGCAGCCCCCTGGGGAACAGGGTCACTGAAGCTTTCTTT
cdr3_aa: CASSPLGNRVTEAFF
j_call: TRBJ1-1
v_call: TRBV9
d_call: NA
clone_size: many
cdr3_length: 15

cdr3_nt: TGCAGTGCTAGAGATTCCATAGGGGGAGAGGGATATGGCTACACCTTC
cdr3_aa: CSARDSIGGEGYGYTF
j_call: TRBJ1-2
v_call: TRBV20-1
d_call: NA
clone_size: many
cdr3_length: 16

cdr3_nt: TGTGCCAGCAGCGTAGAGGCAGGGGGATCTGAAGCTTTCTTT
cdr3_aa: CASSVEAGGSEAFF
j_call: TRBJ1-1
v_call: TRBV9
d_call: TRBD1
clone_size: few
cdr3_length: 14

cdr3_nt: TGTGCCAGCAGTTCCCACCGGACAGGGGAAGAGACCCAGTACTTC
cdr3_aa: CASSSHRTGEETQYF
j_call: TRBJ2-5
v_call: TRBV6-5
d_call: TRBD1
clone_size: few
cdr3_length: 15

cdr3_nt: TGTGCCAGTAGTCCACAGGGGCCTTACAATGAGCAGTTCTTC
cdr3_aa: CASSPQGPYNEQFF
j_call: TRBJ2-1
v_call: TRBV19
d_call: TRBD1
clone_size: few
cdr3_length: 14

cdr3_nt: TGTGCCAGCAGCCAGGGCGCGGCAGGGAAAATTAAGAACACTGAAGCTTTCTTT
cdr3_aa: CASSQGAAGKIKNTEAFF
j_call: TRBJ1-1
v_call: TRBV3-1
d_call: NA
clone_size: many
cdr3_length: 18

cdr3_nt: TGTGCCAGCAGCCAGTCCGGGACAGGGCGATTCGAGCAGTACTTC
cdr3_aa: CASSQSGTGRFEQYF
j_call: TRBJ2-7
v_call: TRBV4-2
d_call: TRBD1
clone_size: few
cdr3_length: 15

cdr3_nt: TGTGCCAGCTCAAGGTTAGGACAGTCGGCAACTAATGAAAAACTGTTTTTT
cdr3_aa: CASSRLGQSATNEKLFF
j_call: TRBJ1-4
v_call: TRBV18
d_call: NA
clone_size: NA
cdr3_length: 17

cdr3_nt: TGTGCCAGCAGTTACGGCACCCGGGAAGAGACCCAGTACTTC
cdr3_aa: CASSYGTREETQYF
j_call: TRBJ2-5
v_call: TRBV6-2/TRBV6-3
d_call: NA
clone_size: NA
cdr3_length: 14

cdr3_nt: TGTGCCAGCACCGTGGGACCCGGGCAGCCCCAGCATTTT
cdr3_aa: CASTVGPGQPQHF
j_call: TRBJ1-5
v_call: TRBV28
d_call: NA
clone_size: few
cdr3_length: 13